The 10 T cell receptor beta chains presented below share a single source sample, sequenced in a study of blood T cell repertoires in COVID-19. Profiling relied on immunoSEQ multiplex PCR, and the TCRdb table lists in-frame clones only, not all of them. The repertoire includes 65,000 to 100,000 clones, 89% of them detected once, and under 9.5% sits in the top ten. Sequencing used peripheral blood. The receptors shown here come from a man aged 50 or older with acute or convalescent COVID-19.

The J gene is TRBJ1-6, the V gene TRBV6-5; 9 positions match TRBD1. V shed 6 bases and J 11 bases; nucleotides not matched to a gene: 11. Germline CDR1 MNHEY, CDR2 SVGAGI. CDR3 length: 15 amino acids. The CDR3 sequence is CASSRGDRAVPPLHF. In DNA form, the CDR3 reads TGTGCCAGCAGCCGGGGGGACAGGGCGGTGCCACCCCTCCACTTT.

Here the CDR3 reads CASSLALAADGDNEQFF. DNA for the CDR3: TGCGCCAGCAGCTTGGCACTAGCAGCTGATGGGGACAATGAGCAGTTCTTC. The genes are TRBV5-1 and TRBJ2-1; the D gene is possibly TRBD2 (6 bases). Per the germline V gene, CDR1 is SGHRS and CDR2 is YFSETQ. This CDR3 comprises 17 residues. V lost 0 bases and J lost 5, with 18 bases in between. Complete variable domain (other parts from reference TRBV5-1 and TRBJ2-1): KAGVTQTPRYLIKTRGQQVTLSCSPISGHRSVSWYQQTPGQGLQFLFEYFSETQRNKGNFPGRFSGRQFSNSRSEMNVSTLELGDSALYLCASSLALAADGDNEQFFGPGTRLTVL.

The V gene is TRBV4-1, the J gene TRBJ2-5, with 9 bases aligning to TRBD2. CDR1 is MGHRA, CDR2 YSYEKL, per germline. The CDR3 totals 17 residues. The J segment lost 3 bases and the V segment lost 1 base, leaving 9 bases of the junction unmatched. Here the CDR3 reads CASSQASGATIEETQYF. The CDR3 coding sequence is TGCGCCAGCAGCCAAGCTAGCGGGGCGACAATAGAAGAGACCCAGTACTTC.

This sequence joins TRBV5-1 and TRBJ2-2, with D maybe TRBD2 (6 bases). From germline, CDR1 is SGHRS and CDR2 YFSETQ. The CDR3 sequence is 16 residues long. V was cut by 3 bases and J by 6 bases, with 18 bases left in between. The CDR3 here is CASSWDAGGVAGELFF. DNA for the CDR3: TGCGCCAGCAGCTGGGACGCCGGCGGGGTGGCCGGGGAGCTGTTTTTT.

This chain uses TRBV7-8 with TRBJ2-5, with D possibly TRBD2 on 7 matching bases. V gave up 1 base and J gave up 5 bases, with 11 bases separating them. This CDR3 is 14 amino acids long. The V gene's germline CDR1 is SGHVS and CDR2 FQNEAQ. CDR3 sequence reads: CASSLEGGLETQYF. The CDR3 DNA reads as TGTGCCAGCAGCTTAGAGGGGGGGCTGGAGACCCAGTACTTC.

The chain is built from TRBV11-2 and TRBJ2-3, with D possibly matching TRBD2 (6 bases). Germline V gene sequence: CDR1 SGHAT, CDR2 FQNNGV. The V gene lost 6 bases and the J gene lost 5 bases, with 12 bases spanning the gap. The CDR3 extends over 13 amino acids. CDR3 nucleotides: TGTGCCAGCAGTCCGGACTATGGAGATACGCAGTATTTT. It is translated as CASSPDYGDTQYF.

The rearrangement uses TRBV6-5 and TRBJ2-5, with D maybe TRBD2 (5 bases). The CDR3 length is 14 residues. Trimming took 2 bases from V and 8 from J, leaving 15 bases between them. Germline V gives CDR1 MNHEY, CDR2 SVGAGI. In DNA, the CDR3 is TGTGCCAGCAGTTACGAGCGGTTAAGCGTCACCCAGTACTTC. Translated: CASSYERLSVTQYF.

This chain links TRBV5-4 with TRBJ1-2; D possibly corresponds to TRBD1 (6 bases). Looked up from germline, CDR1 is SGHNT and CDR2 is YYREEE (reference sequence). The CDR3 length is 16 residues. Trimming removed 0 bases at V and 1 base at J, with 13 bases between. The CDR3 region is CASSLDGRGFNYGYTF. In DNA form, the CDR3 reads TGTGCCAGCAGCTTGGATGGCAGGGGATTTAACTATGGCTACACCTTC.

In its sample, this clone was seen a few times. This rearrangement joins TRBV18 to TRBJ1-5; 7 nucleotides align to TRBD1. CDR1 is KGHSH and CDR2 is LQKENI in the germline V gene. V shed 1 base and J 2 bases; nucleotides not matched to a gene: 11. This CDR3 comprises 18 residues. The CDR3 nucleotides read TGTGCCAGCTCACCACGGGGCACGACAGGGAGTGGCAATCAGCCCCAGCATTTT. Its translation: CASSPRGTTGSGNQPQHF.

The rearrangement joins TRBV25-1 to TRBJ1-6; a possible D gene is TRBD1 (5 bases). The germline V and J ends were trimmed by 4 bases and 6 bases, with 16 bases remaining between them. The CDR3 consists of 16 residues. Germline-derived CDR1 and CDR2 are MGHDK and SYGVNS. The CDR3 nucleotides are TGTGCCAGCAGTGCACCAAGGGGCACACTTAATTCACCCCTCCACTTT. Its translation: CASSAPRGTLNSPLHF.